Below, 20 T cell receptor beta chains from the same sample are listed, as sequenced in a study of T cells after yellow fever vaccination. TCRdb ran MiXCR on the 5' RACE reads and lists one entry per CDR3 protein. The data show more than 65,000 distinct CDR3 sequences, about 6% seen once. The sample consisted of CD4+ T cells sorted from PBMCs, taken about 2 weeks after the first yellow fever vaccination. The receptors come from a man aged 18 to 35 who received the YFV17D yellow fever vaccine.

This clonotype was recorded at least ten times. V usage is TRBV5-1 and J usage is TRBJ2-5; 14 bases align to TRBD2. The V gene end was trimmed by 0 bases and the J gene end by 5 bases; junction bases not matched to a gene: 3. The CDR3 has 16 residues. From germline, CDR1 is SGHRS and CDR2 YFSETQ. The CDR3 bases are TGCGCCAGCAGCTTGGCATGGACTAGCGGGGGGGAGACCCAGTACTTC. As protein: CASSLAWTSGGETQYF. Full variable domain (remainder filled in from reference TRBV5-1 and TRBJ2-5): KAGVTQTPRYLIKTRGQQVTLSCSPISGHRSVSWYQQTPGQGLQFLFEYFSETQRNKGNFPGRFSGRQFSNSRSEMNVSTLELGDSALYLCASSLAWTSGGETQYFGPGTRLLVL.

This clonotype was counted many times. The chain recombines TRBV6-5 with TRBJ2-1; 10 bases line up with TRBD2. Germline CDR1 reads MNHEY; CDR2 reads SVGAGI. The CDR3 is made up of 18 amino acids. With 2 bases clipped from V and 3 bases from J, the junction kept 10 bases outside the gene matches. The CDR3 nucleotides read TGTGCCAGCAGTTACCATCTCCTAGCGGGGGCTAACTACAATGAGCAGTTCTTC. Amino acids: CASSYHLLAGANYNEQFF.

This clonotype was recorded many times. The chain has TRBV20-1 and TRBJ2-3, with a weak D call TRBD2 (7 bases). The germline gives CDR1 DFQATT, CDR2 SNEGSKA (reference sequence). The germline V and J ends were trimmed by 0 bases and 6 bases, with 16 bases remaining between them. The CDR3 loop spans 15 amino acids. Here the CDR3 reads CSARDLRGGGDTQYF. The CDR3 nucleotides read TGCAGTGCTAGAGATCTGAGGGGGGGAGGGGATACGCAGTATTTT.

This clonotype showed up many times. The chain joins TRBV7-2 to TRBJ2-2; D may be TRBD1 (6 bases). Germline V CDR1 and CDR2: SGHTA, FQGNSA. Trimming stripped 2 bases from V and 3 bases from J, with 13 bases between. This CDR3 region has 16 residues. CDR3 nucleotides: TGTGCCAGCAGCTTAAGTGCAGGGGATTACACCGGGGAGCTGTTTTTT. Its protein is CASSLSAGDYTGELFF.

This clonotype was detected many times. The chain joins TRBV19 to TRBJ2-3; 13 nucleotides align to TRBD2. Germline CDR1 is LNHDA and CDR2 is SQIVND (reference sequence). With V trimmed by 0 bases and J by 2 bases, 2 bases remained unmatched. The CDR3 is made up of 17 amino acids. The CDR3 loop reads CASSIDGLAGATDTQYF. CDR3 coding DNA: TGTGCCAGTAGTATAGATGGACTAGCGGGGGCCACAGATACGCAGTATTTT.

This clonotype appeared many times. J is TRBJ1-5 and V is TRBV5-1, with TRBD1 matching 10 bases. From germline, CDR1 is SGHRS and CDR2 YFSETQ. CDR3 length equals 15 residues. The ends lost 4 bases at V and 7 bases at J; junction bases unmatched: 8. CDR3 sequence: CASSPGTGVTQPQHF. The CDR3 region has the DNA TGCGCCAGCAGCCCGGGGACAGGGGTTACGCAGCCCCAGCATTTT.

This clonotype has at least ten counts. V is TRBV20-1 and J is TRBJ2-5; 9 bases are a match to TRBD2. The CDR3 runs 16 residues. Germline CDR1 is DFQATT and CDR2 is SNEGSKA (reference sequence). The V and J ends lost 3 bases and 5 bases, in that order; junction bases with no gene match: 13. CDR3 in amino acids: CSASSPRTSGPETQYF. CDR3 nucleotide sequence: TGCAGTGCTAGTAGCCCCCGTACTAGCGGGCCCGAGACCCAGTACTTC.

This clonotype has at least ten counts. This sequence joins TRBV20-1 and TRBJ1-6; TRBD1 aligns across 8 bases. The CDR3 covers 15 residues. J lost 9 bases, V lost 0 bases, and 7 bases had no gene match. Germline assignment: CDR1 DFQATT and CDR2 SNEGSKA (reference sequence). For the CDR3, the DNA is TGCAGTGCTAGAGACAGGGGGCAGGTGGGTTCACCCCTCCACTTT. As protein: CSARDRGQVGSPLHF.

In its sample, this clonotype was seen many times. The chain employs TRBV5-1 and TRBJ2-5; D unclear. Germline assignment: CDR1 SGHRS and CDR2 YFSETQ. The CDR3 is made up of 11 amino acids. The V end was cut by 4 bases, the J end by 1 base, with 2 bases between. The CDR3 loop is CASSIQETQYF. Here the CDR3 DNA reads TGCGCCAGCAGCATCCAAGAGACCCAGTACTTC.

V usage is TRBV9 and J usage is TRBJ1-5; 8 bases fit TRBD1. CDR3 length: 19 amino acids. Losses at the gene ends were 8 bases for V and 0 bases for J; bases not matched to a gene: 19. Looked up from germline, CDR1 is SGDLS and CDR2 is YYNGEE. CDR3 in DNA: TGTGCCAGACCCACCGACAGGGGACCCAATATTTTTAGCAATCAGCCCCAGCATTTT. It encodes CARPTDRGPNIFSNQPQHF. The whole variable domain, filled in from reference TRBV9 and TRBJ1-5, reads DSGVTQTPKHLITATGQRVTLRCSPRSGDLSVYWYQQSLDQGLQFLIQYYNGEERAKGNILERFSAQQFPDLHSELNLSSLELGDSALYFCARPTDRGPNIFSNQPQHFGDGTRLSIL.

This clonotype was observed at least ten times. The rearrangement joins TRBV5-4 to TRBJ2-5, with 11 bases that match TRBD1. Germline CDR1 and CDR2: SGHNT and YYREEE (reference sequence). The CDR3 is 15 amino acids. With 4 bases clipped from V and 1 base from J, the junction kept 3 bases outside the gene matches. CDR3 nucleotides: TGTGCCAGCAGCGTGGACAGGGGGCTCCAAGAGACCCAGTACTTC. As protein: CASSVDRGLQETQYF.

This clonotype appeared many times. V gene TRBV6-2 or TRBV6-3 combines with J gene TRBJ1-6, with D tentatively TRBD1 (5 bases). Germline V CDR1 and CDR2: MNHEY, SVGEGT. Trimming stripped 5 bases from V and 7 bases from J, with 18 bases between. There are 16 residues in the CDR3. CDR3 loop: CASSPFGTDSNSPLHF. Here the CDR3 DNA reads TGTGCCAGCAGTCCATTTGGGACCGACTCCAATTCACCCCTCCACTTT.

At least ten counts were recorded for this clonotype. The V call is TRBV18, the J call TRBJ2-1, with unresolved D. This CDR3 region has 15 residues. The V gene lost 0 bases and the J gene lost 10 bases, with 16 bases spanning the gap. From germline, CDR1 is KGHSH and CDR2 LQKENI. CDR3 residues: CASSPPAWRGGEQFF. Written as DNA, the CDR3 is TGTGCCAGCTCACCACCTGCTTGGCGTGGTGGGGAGCAGTTCTTC.

This clonotype showed up many times. J is TRBJ2-4 and V is TRBV29-1; D is perhaps TRBD1 or TRBD2 (5 bases each). Germline V gene lookup returns CDR1 SQVTM and CDR2 ANQGSEA. The CDR3 has 11 amino acids. V lost 7 bases to trimming and J lost 10 bases, with 14 bases between them. This CDR3 is CSGELAGIQYF. The CDR3 region has the DNA TGCAGCGGGGAGCTTGCAGGGATTCAGTACTTC.

The table lists this clonotype with a few counts. This chain connects TRBV6-1 to TRBJ1-5; D ambiguous. The V and J ends lost 6 bases and 8 bases respectively, with 14 bases between them. Germline loops: CDR1 MNHNS, CDR2 SASEGT. This CDR3 is 13 amino acids long. The CDR3 DNA sequence: TGTGCCAGCAGGGCGGCCCTCCTAGAGCCCCAGCATTTT. Protein: CASRAALLEPQHF.

This clonotype was recorded at least ten times. The J gene is TRBJ1-5, the V gene TRBV4-1; perhaps TRBD1 as D (6 bases). V was trimmed by 1 base and J by 2 bases, leaving 9 bases between them. This CDR3 has 15 amino acids. In germline, CDR1 is MGHRA, CDR2 YSYEKL. The CDR3 loop reads CASSQVGGGNQPQHF. DNA of the CDR3: TGCGCCAGCAGCCAAGTAGGGGGTGGCAATCAGCCCCAGCATTTT.

This chain uses TRBV7-6 with TRBJ1-3; a possible D gene is TRBD1 (6 bases). Germline loops: CDR1 SGHVS, CDR2 FNYEAQ. The CDR3 covers 14 residues. V gave up 5 bases and J gave up 4 bases, with 12 bases separating them. CDR3 region: CASSLRGSGNTIYF. The CDR3 nucleotides are TGTGCCAGCAGCCTCAGGGGTTCCGGAAACACCATATATTTT. Drawing the rest from reference TRBV7-6 and TRBJ1-3, the complete variable domain is GAGVSQSPRYKVTKRGQDVALRCDPISGHVSLYWYRQALGQGPEFLTYFNYEAQQDKSGLPNDRFSAERPEGSISTLTIQRTEQRDSAMYRCASSLRGSGNTIYFGEGSWLTVV.

This clonotype was counted ten times or more. This chain joins TRBV10-3 and TRBJ2-1, with 7 positions matching TRBD1. Germline-derived CDR1 and CDR2 are ENHRY and SYGVKD. Trimming cost V 2 bases and J 10 bases; bases outside gene matches: 8. This CDR3 contains 14 residues. The CDR3 reads CAISEASTGQEQFF. CDR3 bases: TGTGCCATCAGTGAGGCCTCGACAGGGCAGGAGCAGTTCTTC.

This clonotype was seen repeatedly, ten times or more. The chain is built from TRBV6-5 and TRBJ2-7; no clear D. V was shortened by 0 bases and J by 3 bases, with 6 bases between the two germline ends. The germline CDR1 and CDR2 sequences are MNHEY and SVGAGI. CDR3 length: 13 residues. The CDR3 reads CASSYSASYEQYV. The CDR3 DNA follows: TGTGCCAGCAGTTACTCAGCTAGCTACGAGCAGTACGTC.

The sample holds many counts of this clonotype. The rearrangement joins TRBV5-1 to TRBJ2-1, with unresolved D. Trimming shortened V by 0 bases and J by 4 bases, and 5 bases separated the two germline ends. CDR3 length equals 13 residues. The germline V gene has CDR1 SGHRS and CDR2 YFSETQ. In DNA form, the CDR3 reads TGCGCCAGCAGCTTGGGGATGTACAATGAGCAGTTCTTC. This encodes CASSLGMYNEQFF.